This passage covers 10 T cell receptor beta chains from one sample sequenced in a study of blood T cell repertoires in COVID-19. Profiled with immunoSEQ multiplex PCR; TCRdb holds only in-frame clones, not every one. The sample contains hundreds of thousands of clones, 88% of which appear only once. Sequences were obtained from peripheral blood. The source of these receptors is a woman aged 50 to 65 with COVID-19, enrolled during active disease.

This clone appeared a single time. The genes are TRBV9 and TRBJ1-2; TRBD1 aligns across 8 bases. Germline CDR1 and CDR2: SGDLS and YYNGEE. The V and J ends lost 4 bases and 4 bases, in that order; junction bases with no gene match: 6. The CDR3 length is 14 residues. CDR3 DNA sequence: TGTGCCAGCAGCCAAATGACAGGGGCCTATGGCTACACCTTC. Amino acids: CASSQMTGAYGYTF.

This chain connects TRBV6-5 to TRBJ1-1, with D perhaps matching TRBD1 (5 bases). Per germline, CDR1 MNHEY and CDR2 SVGAGI. The CDR3 is 14 residues long. Trimming took off 6 bases at V and 3 bases at J, with 14 bases between the two ends. The CDR3 here is CASSLTGGDTEAFF. CDR3 DNA sequence: TGTGCCAGCAGCTTAACAGGCGGGGACACTGAAGCTTTCTTT.

The chain has TRBV6-5 and TRBJ2-3, with TRBD1 as a possible D gene (5 bases). Trimming cost V 0 bases and J 8 bases, with 18 bases left between them. CDR1 and CDR2 (germline): MNHEY, SVGAGI. The CDR3 length is 16 residues. The CDR3: CASSYSWTISIGTQYF. The DNA for the CDR3 is TGTGCCAGCAGTTACTCGTGGACAATCTCAATCGGTACGCAGTATTTT.

This sequence joins TRBV28 and TRBJ2-5; TRBD2 matches 8 bases. V dropped 3 bases and J dropped 4; count of bases not matched to a gene: 10. Germline V CDR1 and CDR2: MDHEN, SYDVKM. The CDR3 has 16 residues. The CDR3 DNA reads TGTGCCAGCAGTTTTGTCCAGCGGGGGAAGGGAGAGACCCAGTACTTC. It is translated as CASSFVQRGKGETQYF.

The chain is built from TRBV27 and TRBJ1-4; 9 positions match TRBD1. Germline CDR1 and CDR2: MNHEY and SMNVEV (reference sequence). The CDR3 extends over 13 amino acids. V gave up 9 bases and J gave up 8 bases; unmatched junction bases: 7. CDR3 sequence: CASKQGAGEKLFF. The DNA of the CDR3 is TGTGCCAGTAAACAGGGGGCAGGGGAAAAACTGTTTTTT.

The chain couples TRBV10-2 to TRBJ1-1, with TRBD1 matching over 7 bases. The V gene end was trimmed by 6 bases and the J gene end by 6 bases; junction bases not matched to a gene: 10. Germline V gives CDR1 WSHSY, CDR2 SAAADI. The CDR3 is 14 residues long. The CDR3, as DNA: TGCGCCAGCAGGAGGGAACAGGGGTTGTCTGAAGCTTTCTTT. Protein sequence: CASRREQGLSEAFF.

This clone was seen only once. This chain links TRBV30 with TRBJ2-2; tentative D call: TRBD1 (6 bases). Germline CDR1 reads GTSNPN; CDR2 reads SVGIG (reference sequence). The CDR3 is 15 residues long. Trimming removed 4 bases at V and 0 bases at J, with 12 bases between. The CDR3 bases are TGTGCCTGGAACCGGGACAATACGAACACCGGGGAGCTGTTTTTT. This sequence encodes CAWNRDNTNTGELFF.

The CDR3 DNA reads TGTGCCTGGAGTGTAGAACTCGCGAACTCTGGGGCCAACGTCCTGACTTTC. This translates into CAWSVELANSGANVLTF. The chain employs TRBV30 and TRBJ2-6, with unresolved D. This CDR3 is 17 amino acids long. The germline V and J ends were trimmed by 0 bases and 0 bases, with 12 bases remaining between them. The germline gives CDR1 GTSNPN, CDR2 SVGIG (reference sequence).

This sequence joins TRBV19 and TRBJ1-1, with D perhaps matching TRBD1 (6 bases). The CDR3 loop spans 13 amino acids. Germline values: CDR1 LNHDA, CDR2 SQIVND (reference sequence). The ends were cut back, 5 bases at V and 4 bases at J, with 11 bases in the middle. The CDR3 coding sequence is TGTGCCAGTAGTCAGGACAGCGTCACTGAAGCTTTCTTT. Its protein is CASSQDSVTEAFF. Full variable domain (missing parts from reference TRBV19 and TRBJ1-1): DGGITQSPKYLFRKEGQNVTLSCEQNLNHDAMYWYRQDPGQGLRLIYYSQIVNDFQKGDIAEGYSVSREKKESFPLTVTSAQKNPTAFYLCASSQDSVTEAFFGQGTRLTVV.

The table lists this clone with a few counts. The chain combines TRBV19 with TRBJ2-2; perhaps TRBD1 as D (5 bases). The CDR3 has 15 residues. Trimming took off 1 base at V and 8 bases at J, with 14 bases between the two ends. CDR1 is LNHDA, CDR2 SQIVND, per germline (reference sequence). The CDR3 coding sequence is TGTGCCAGTAGTATAGGTTTAGGGGCTCAAGGGGAGCTGTTTTTT. This translates into CASSIGLGAQGELFF.